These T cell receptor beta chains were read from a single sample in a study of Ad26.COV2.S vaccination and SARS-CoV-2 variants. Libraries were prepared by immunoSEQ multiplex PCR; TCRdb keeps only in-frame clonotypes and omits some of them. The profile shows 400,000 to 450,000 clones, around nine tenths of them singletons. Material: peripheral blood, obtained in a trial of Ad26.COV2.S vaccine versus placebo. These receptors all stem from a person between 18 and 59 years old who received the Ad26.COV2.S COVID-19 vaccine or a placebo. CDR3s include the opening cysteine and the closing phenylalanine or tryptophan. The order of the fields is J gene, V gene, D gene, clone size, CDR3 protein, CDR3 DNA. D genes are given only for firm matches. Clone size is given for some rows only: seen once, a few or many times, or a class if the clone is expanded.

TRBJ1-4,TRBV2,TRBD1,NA,CASNRDRVEKLFF,TGTGCCAGCAACCGGGACAGGGTTGAAAAACTGTTTTTT
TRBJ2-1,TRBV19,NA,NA,CASSIFWDSSYNEQFF,TGTGCCAGTAGTATATTTTGGGACTCCTCCTACAATGAGCAGTTCTTC
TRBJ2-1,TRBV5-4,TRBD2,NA,CASRAGLDQSSYNEQFF,TGTGCCAGCAGGGCGGGACTAGATCAATCCTCCTACAATGAGCAGTTCTTC
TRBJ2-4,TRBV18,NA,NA,CASSLPTRVTKNIQYF,TGTGCCAGCTCACTACCGACACGAGTGACCAAAAACATTCAGTACTTC
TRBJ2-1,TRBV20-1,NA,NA,CSARFRNEQFF,TGCAGTGCTAGATTCCGAAATGAGCAGTTCTTC
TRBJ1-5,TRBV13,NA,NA,CASSLGGDGNQPQHF,TGTGCCAGCAGCTTAGGAGGGGACGGCAATCAGCCCCAGCATTTT
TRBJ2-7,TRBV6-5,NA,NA,CASRKGQGNTYEQYF,TGTGCCAGCAGGAAGGGGCAGGGGAATACCTACGAGCAGTACTTC
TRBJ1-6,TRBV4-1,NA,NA,CASSQGYSPLHF,TGCGCCAGCAGCCAAGGTTACTCACCCCTCCACTTT
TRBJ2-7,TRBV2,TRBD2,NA,CASSMTSGSSYEQYF,TGTGCCAGCAGTATGACTAGCGGGTCCTCCTACGAGCAGTACTTC
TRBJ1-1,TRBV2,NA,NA,CASRITENTEAFF,TGTGCCAGCAGAATTACAGAGAACACTGAAGCTTTCTTT
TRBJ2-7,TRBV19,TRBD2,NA,CASSIGGLAGGYEQYF,TGTGCCAGTAGTATCGGGGGACTAGCGGGAGGCTACGAGCAGTACTTC
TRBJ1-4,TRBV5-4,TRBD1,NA,CASSLAGGTGGGKLFF,TGTGCCAGCAGCTTGGCCGGGGGGACAGGGGGAGGAAAACTGTTTTTT
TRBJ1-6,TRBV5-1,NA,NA,CASSLDRTVLHF,TGCGCCAGCAGCTTGGATAGGACCGTCCTCCACTTT
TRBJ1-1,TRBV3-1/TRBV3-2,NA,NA,CASSQDFRWSTEAFF,TGTGCCAGCAGCCAAGATTTTAGGTGGTCCACTGAAGCTTTCTTT
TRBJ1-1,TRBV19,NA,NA,CASNDFRNTEAFF,TGTGCCAGTAACGATTTTAGGAACACTGAAGCTTTCTTT
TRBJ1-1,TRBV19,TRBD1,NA,CASSGQGVGTEAFF,TGTGCCAGTAGCGGACAGGGGGTTGGCACTGAAGCTTTCTTT
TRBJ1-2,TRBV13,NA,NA,CASSFEGTYGYTF,TGTGCCAGCAGCTTTGAGGGAACCTATGGCTACACCTTC
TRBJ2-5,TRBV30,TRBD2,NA,CAWRGGLAETQYF,TGTGCCTGGAGGGGGGGGTTGGCGGAGACCCAGTACTTC
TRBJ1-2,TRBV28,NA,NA,CASSPRGAMNYGYTF,TGTGCCAGCAGTCCCCGAGGAGCGATGAACTATGGCTACACCTTC
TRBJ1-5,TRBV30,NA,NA,CACSNRDNQPQHF,TGTGCCTGCTCTAACCGGGACAATCAGCCCCAGCATTTT
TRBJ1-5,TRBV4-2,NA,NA,CASSQGVRQPQHF,TGTGCCAGCAGCCAAGGGGTCAGGCAGCCCCAGCATTTT
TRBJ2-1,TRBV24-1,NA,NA,CATSDLWAGAEQFF,TGTGCCACCAGTGATTTGTGGGCAGGAGCTGAGCAGTTCTTC
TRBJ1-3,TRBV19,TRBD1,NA,CASSPRTGGSGNTIYF,TGTGCCAGTAGCCCACGGACAGGGGGCTCTGGAAACACCATATATTTT
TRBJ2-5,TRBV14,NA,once,CASSLGASRGETQYF,TGTGCCAGCAGCTTGGGAGCGTCCCGGGGAGAGACCCAGTACTTC
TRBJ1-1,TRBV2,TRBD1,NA,CASSEGQGGETEAFF,TGTGCCAGCAGCGAGGGACAGGGGGGCGAAACTGAAGCTTTCTTT
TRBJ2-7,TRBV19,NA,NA,CASRNTGAYEQYF,TGTGCCAGTAGAAATACAGGCGCCTACGAGCAGTACTTC
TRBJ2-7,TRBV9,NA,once,CASSPSTSSSYEQYF,TGTGCCAGCAGCCCTTCCACCTCGAGCTCCTACGAGCAGTACTTC
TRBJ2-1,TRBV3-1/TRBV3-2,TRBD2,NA,CASSQLTGGFEQFF,TGTGCCAGCAGCCAATTAACGGGAGGTTTTGAGCAGTTCTTC
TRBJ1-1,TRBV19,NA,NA,CASSRDVLREAFF,TGTGCCAGTAGTAGGGACGTTTTGCGTGAAGCTTTCTTT
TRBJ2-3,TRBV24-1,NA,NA,CATSRDGTDTQYF,TGTGCCACCAGTAGGGATGGCACAGATACGCAGTATTTT
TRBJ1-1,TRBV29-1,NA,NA,CSVTPPPGGWTEAFF,TGCAGCGTTACCCCCCCTCCCGGCGGGTGGACTGAAGCTTTCTTT
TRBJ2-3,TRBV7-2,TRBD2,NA,CASRRGLAGVGTDTQYF,TGTGCCAGTCGCAGGGGACTAGCGGGAGTTGGAACAGATACGCAGTATTTT
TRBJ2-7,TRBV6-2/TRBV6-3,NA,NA,CASSYYLYEQYF,TGTGCCAGCAGTTACTACCTCTACGAGCAGTACTTC
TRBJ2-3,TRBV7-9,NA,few,CASSTGDYGDTQYF,TGTGCCAGCAGCACGGGAGACTATGGAGATACGCAGTATTTT
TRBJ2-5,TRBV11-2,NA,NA,CASSGNLKETQYF,TGTGCCAGCAGCGGGAATCTAAAAGAGACCCAGTACTTC
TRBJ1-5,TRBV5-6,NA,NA,CASSSGIAQRNQPQHF,TGTGCCAGCAGCTCTGGAATTGCTCAGCGAAATCAGCCCCAGCATTTT
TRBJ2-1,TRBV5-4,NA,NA,CASSTETRTYNEQFF,TGTGCCAGCAGCACGGAGACTAGGACCTACAATGAGCAGTTCTTC
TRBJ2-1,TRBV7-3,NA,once,CASSLFGGSYNEQFF,TGTGCCAGCAGCTTATTCGGGGGCTCCTACAATGAGCAGTTCTTC
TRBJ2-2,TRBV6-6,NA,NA,CASTRGTENTGELFF,TGTGCCAGCACCCGGGGGACCGAGAACACCGGGGAGCTGTTTTTT
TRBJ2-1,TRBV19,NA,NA,CASSTPLGEQFF,TGTGCCAGTAGTACTCCCCTAGGTGAGCAGTTCTTC